This T cell receptor beta chain was profiled in a study of Ad26.COV2.S vaccination and SARS-CoV-2 variants. This CDR3 region has 16 residues. Germline CDR1 is LNHNV and CDR2 is YYDKDF (reference sequence). Trimming at V came to 0 bases and at J to 13 bases, leaving 12 bases not matched to a gene. Only in-frame clones appear in the TCRdb table, and some are missing; sequencing was by immunoSEQ multiplex PCR. Of approximately 400,000 clones listed, around 83% are singletons. Treatment specified: around 19 received Ad26.COV2.S at low or high dose, single or two shots; 5 received placebo; per-sample allocation not given. Sample collection was performed on day 63 after the first vaccine or placebo injection.

V usage is TRBV15 and J usage is TRBJ2-4; 10 bases map to TRBD2. This receptor was identified in a person between 18 and 65 years old who received the Ad26.COV2.S COVID-19 vaccine or a placebo. The material was peripheral blood, obtained in a trial of Ad26.COV2.S vaccine versus placebo. The CDR3 spells CATSRDPASGGRAQYF. The CDR3 DNA follows: TGTGCCACCAGCAGAGATCCGGCTAGCGGGGGTCGCGCGCAGTACTTC.